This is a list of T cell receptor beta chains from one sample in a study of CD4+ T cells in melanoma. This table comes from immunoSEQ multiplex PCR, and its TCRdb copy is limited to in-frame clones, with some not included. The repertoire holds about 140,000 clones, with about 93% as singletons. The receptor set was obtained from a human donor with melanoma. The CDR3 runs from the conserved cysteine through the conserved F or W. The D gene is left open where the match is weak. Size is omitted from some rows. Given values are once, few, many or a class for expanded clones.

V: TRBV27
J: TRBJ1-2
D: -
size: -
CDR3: CASSPLGYSIYGYTF
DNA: TGTGCCAGCAGTCCCCTGGGGTACAGCATCTATGGCTACACCTTC

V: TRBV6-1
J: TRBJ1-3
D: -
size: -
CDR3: CASAPTGYPSNSIYF
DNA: TGTGCCAGCGCACCTACAGGGTACCCTTCTAACTCCATATATTTT

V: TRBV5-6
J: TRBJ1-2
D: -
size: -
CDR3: CASSLGPLRRQGNTF
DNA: TGTGCCAGCAGCTTGGGCCCCCTTCGGAGGCAGGGGAACACCTTC

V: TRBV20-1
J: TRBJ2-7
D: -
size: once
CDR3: CSAGTVYEQYF
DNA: TGCAGTGCTGGGACGGTCTACGAGCAGTACTTC

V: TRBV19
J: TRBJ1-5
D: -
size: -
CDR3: CASSMTGSPKQPQHF
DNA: TGTGCCAGTAGTATGACGGGTTCCCCTAAACAGCCCCAGCATTTT

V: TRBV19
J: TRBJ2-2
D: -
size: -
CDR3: CASCRHQNTGELFF
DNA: TGTGCCAGTTGCCGCCACCAGAACACCGGGGAGCTGTTTTTT

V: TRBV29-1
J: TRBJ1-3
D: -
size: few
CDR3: CSAGGQIGNTIYF
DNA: TGCAGCGCCGGAGGACAGATTGGAAACACCATATATTTT

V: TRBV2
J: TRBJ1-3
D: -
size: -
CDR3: CASSPDGRLYF
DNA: TGTGCCAGCAGCCCCGACGGACGCTTATATTTT

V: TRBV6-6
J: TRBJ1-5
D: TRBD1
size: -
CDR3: CASSPTGTVSNQPQHF
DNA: TGTGCCAGCAGCCCCACCGGGACAGTTTCCAATCAGCCCCAGCATTTT

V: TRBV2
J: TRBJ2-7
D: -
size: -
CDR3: CASMEEGGHSGEQYF
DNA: TGTGCCAGCATGGAGGAAGGGGGTCATTCCGGCGAGCAGTACTTC

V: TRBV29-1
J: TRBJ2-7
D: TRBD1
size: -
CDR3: CSVVIRDRTVDEQYF
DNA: TGCAGCGTCGTGATCCGGGACAGGACCGTCGACGAGCAGTACTTC

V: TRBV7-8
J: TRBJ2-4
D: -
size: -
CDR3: CASSPGGSAKNIQYF
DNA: TGTGCCAGCAGCCCCGGGGGTTCGGCCAAAAACATTCAGTACTTC

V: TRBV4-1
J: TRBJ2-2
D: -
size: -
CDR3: CASSPSPGRTNTGELFF
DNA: TGCGCCAGCAGCCCTAGTCCAGGACGGACGAACACCGGGGAGCTGTTTTTT

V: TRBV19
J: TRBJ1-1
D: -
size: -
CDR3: CATLDSRGTEAFF
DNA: TGTGCCACCTTGGACAGTCGGGGAACTGAAGCTTTCTTT

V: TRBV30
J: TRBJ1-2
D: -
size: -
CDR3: CAWNGPYGGYTF
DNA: TGTGCCTGGAACGGCCCTTATGGGGGCTACACCTTC

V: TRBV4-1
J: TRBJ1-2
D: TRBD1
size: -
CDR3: CASSRSLRGPAGGYTF
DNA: TGCGCCAGCAGCCGATCTCTCAGGGGGCCTGCTGGAGGCTACACCTTC

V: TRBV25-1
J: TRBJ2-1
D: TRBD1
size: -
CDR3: CASSDRDPYNEQFF
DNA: TGTGCCAGCTCGGACAGGGACCCCTACAATGAGCAGTTCTTC

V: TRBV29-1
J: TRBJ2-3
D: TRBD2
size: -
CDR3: CSVDPSGGTDTQYF
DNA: TGCAGCGTTGACCCTAGCGGGGGTACAGATACGCAGTATTTT

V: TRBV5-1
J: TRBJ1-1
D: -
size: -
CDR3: CASSLVGLTGTEAFF
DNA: TGCGCCAGCAGCTTGGTGGGACTGACGGGGACTGAAGCTTTCTTT

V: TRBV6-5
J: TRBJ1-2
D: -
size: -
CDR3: CASSYSGVGYGYTF
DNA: TGTGCCAGCAGTTACTCGGGGGTAGGGTATGGCTACACCTTC

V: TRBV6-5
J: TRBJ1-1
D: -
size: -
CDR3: CASSYSPSLNTEAFF
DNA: TGTGCCAGCAGTTACAGTCCCAGTTTGAACACTGAAGCTTTCTTT

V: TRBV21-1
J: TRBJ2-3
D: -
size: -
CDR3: CASSSGQDTQYF
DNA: TGTGCCAGCAGCTCCGGACAGGATACGCAGTATTTT

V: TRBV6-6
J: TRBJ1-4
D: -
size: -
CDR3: CASSYAALRDEKLFF
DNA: TGTGCCAGCAGTTACGCGGCCCTAAGAGATGAAAAACTGTTTTTT

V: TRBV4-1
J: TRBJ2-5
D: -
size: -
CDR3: CASSSGGETQYF
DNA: TGCGCCAGCAGCTCCGGAGGAGAGACCCAGTACTTC

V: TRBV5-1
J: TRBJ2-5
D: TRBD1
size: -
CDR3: CASSSPDRAETQYF
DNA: TGCGCCAGCAGCTCCCCGGACAGGGCAGAGACCCAGTACTTC

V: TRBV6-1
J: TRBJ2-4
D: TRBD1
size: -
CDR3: CASSGGGQGLAKNIQYF
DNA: TGTGCCAGCAGTGGTGGGGGACAGGGTCTTGCCAAAAACATTCAGTACTTC

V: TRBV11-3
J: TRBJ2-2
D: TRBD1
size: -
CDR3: CASSLVRDRGTGELFF
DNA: TGTGCCAGCAGCTTGGTCCGGGACAGGGGTACCGGGGAGCTGTTTTTT

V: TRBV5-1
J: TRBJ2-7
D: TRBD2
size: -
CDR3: CASSLSTSGGPYEQYF
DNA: TGCGCCAGCAGCTTGTCCACTAGCGGGGGCCCCTACGAGCAGTACTTC

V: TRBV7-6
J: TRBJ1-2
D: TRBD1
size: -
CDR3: CASSFLETRAGTAGGYTF
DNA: TGTGCCAGCAGCTTCCTAGAAACACGAGCCGGGACAGCGGGTGGCTACACCTTC

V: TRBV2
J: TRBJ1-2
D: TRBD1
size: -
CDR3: CASRAGTGSNYGYTF
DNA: TGTGCCAGCAGAGCCGGGACAGGGTCTAACTATGGCTACACCTTC

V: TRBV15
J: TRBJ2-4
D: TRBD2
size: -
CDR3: CATSRDTAGGRRQNIQYF
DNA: TGTGCCACCAGCAGAGATACAGCGGGGGGGAGGAGGCAAAACATTCAGTACTTC

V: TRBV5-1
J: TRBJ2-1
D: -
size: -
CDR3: CASSEYNEQFF
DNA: TGCGCCAGCAGCGAATACAATGAGCAGTTCTTC

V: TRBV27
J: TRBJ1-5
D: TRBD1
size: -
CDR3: CASGTGGLNQPQHF
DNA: TGTGCCAGCGGGACAGGGGGCCTGAATCAGCCCCAGCATTTT

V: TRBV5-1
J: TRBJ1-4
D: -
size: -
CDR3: CASTRGAGEKLFF
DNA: TGCGCCAGCACACGAGGGGCCGGTGAAAAACTGTTTTTT

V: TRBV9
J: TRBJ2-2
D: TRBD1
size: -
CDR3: CASSLTGQGFLGELFF
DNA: TGTGCCAGCAGCCTGACGGGACAGGGTTTTCTCGGGGAGCTGTTTTTT

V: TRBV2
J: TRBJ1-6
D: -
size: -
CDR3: CASTRTDVNSPLHF
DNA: TGTGCCAGCACCCGGACAGATGTAAATTCACCCCTCCACTTT

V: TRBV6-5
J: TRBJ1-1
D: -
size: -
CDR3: CASSYSRGGPTEAFF
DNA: TGTGCCAGCAGTTACTCGAGGGGGGGTCCGACTGAAGCTTTCTTT

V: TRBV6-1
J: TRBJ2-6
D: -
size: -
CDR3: CASSRTSSGANVLTF
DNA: TGTGCCAGCAGCCGCACCAGCTCTGGGGCCAACGTCCTGACTTTC